Listed here are 15 T cell receptor beta chains from one sample, sequenced in a study of T-cell memory formation after mild COVID-19. TCRdb recomputed calls from the 5' RACE reads with MiXCR, one row per CDR3 protein. Counted here are 150,000 or so distinct CDR3 sequences, around 15% occurring once; the ten biggest clones make up approximately 14%. The sequencing sample was made of PBMCs or a T cell subset sorted from them (not recorded which). The receptors were sampled from an adult woman who had mild COVID-19 (a few samples of this study predate the infection). Cell type and time point are not known.

This clonotype occurred a few times. The chain links TRBV28 to TRBJ1-1; the D gene is possibly TRBD1 (6 bases). This CDR3 spans 15 amino acids. Germline assignment: CDR1 MDHEN and CDR2 SYDVKM. V lost 5 bases, J lost 4 bases, and 17 bases lay in between. This CDR3 reads CASSVPRPRGTEAFF. As DNA, the CDR3 is TGTGCCAGCAGTGTACCGAGACCCAGGGGCACTGAAGCTTTCTTT.

The genes are TRBV6-2 or TRBV6-3 and TRBJ1-1; D is perhaps TRBD1 (5 bases). The germline CDR1 and CDR2 sequences are MNHEY and SVGEGT. The CDR3 runs to 19 residues. The V gene lost 5 bases and the J gene lost 4 bases, with 29 bases spanning the gap. CDR3 region: CASSTYRDSHLGPCTEAFF. The CDR3 region has the DNA TGTGCCAGCAGTACATATCGGGACTCGCATCTAGGCCCGTGCACTGAAGCTTTCTTT.

The gene calls are TRBV7-2 and TRBJ2-3; weak D call: TRBD2 (6 bases). Trimming pared 0 bases from V and 1 base from J, leaving 14 bases between. The CDR3 extends over 17 amino acids. Germline V gene sequence: CDR1 SGHTA, CDR2 FQGNSA. The CDR3: CASSLAGLVEGTDTQYF. The CDR3 nucleotides are TGTGCCAGCAGCTTAGCGGGACTGGTTGAGGGCACAGATACGCAGTATTTT.

In its sample, this clonotype was seen a few times. The CDR3 loop reads CASSVGGNLRNTGELFF. The CDR3 bases are TGTGCCAGCAGCGTGGGCGGGAACCTTCGGAACACCGGGGAGCTGTTTTTT. The V call is TRBV9, the J call TRBJ2-2, with D maybe TRBD2 (6 bases). From germline, CDR1 is SGDLS and CDR2 YYNGEE. Trimming cost V 2 bases and J 1 base, with 15 bases left between them. This CDR3 is 17 amino acids long.

This clonotype showed up just a few times. The chain employs TRBV9 and TRBJ2-1; possibly TRBD2 for D (6 bases). Germline CDR1 SGDLS, CDR2 YYNGEE. This CDR3 region has 16 residues. Trimming removed 0 bases at V and 4 bases at J, with 14 bases between. In DNA form, the CDR3 reads TGTGCCAGCAGCGTAGTTGGGTTAGCGGTTTACAATGAGCAGTTCTTC. Translating gives CASSVVGLAVYNEQFF. Combining the CDR3 with reference TRBV9 and TRBJ2-1 gives the whole variable domain DSGVTQTPKHLITATGQRVTLRCSPRSGDLSVYWYQQSLDQGLQFLIQYYNGEERAKGNILERFSAQQFPDLHSELNLSSLELGDSALYFCASSVVGLAVYNEQFFGPGTRLTVL.

The chain carries TRBV5-1 and TRBJ2-6; D remains unclear. CDR3 size: 17 residues. Germline CDR1 SGHRS, CDR2 YFSETQ. The V gene lost 7 bases and the J gene lost 2 bases, with 19 bases spanning the gap. DNA of the CDR3: TGCGCCAGCTCCCAGAGAGGTGCATCCCCTGGGGCCAACGTCCTGACTTTC. This sequence encodes CASSQRGASPGANVLTF.

The table lists this clonotype with a few counts. The rearrangement joins TRBV9 to TRBJ1-3; D remains ambiguous. Germline CDR1 is SGDLS and CDR2 is YYNGEE. The CDR3 is 14 residues long. Between the trimmed V and J ends, which lost 0 bases and 1 base, there was a span of 5 bases. CDR3 sequence reads: CASSVEGSGNTIYF. The CDR3 DNA is TGTGCCAGCAGCGTAGAAGGGTCTGGAAACACCATATATTTT.

J is TRBJ1-6 and V is TRBV6-6, with 7 nucleotides matching TRBD1. The CDR3 extends over 19 amino acids. Germline CDR1 reads MNHNY; CDR2 reads SVGAGI (reference sequence). Trimming at V came to 0 bases and at J to 4 bases, leaving 12 bases not matched to a gene. CDR3 amino acids: CASSYSATPQGLYNSPLHF. The CDR3 DNA is TGTGCCAGCAGTTACTCAGCAACCCCACAGGGGTTATATAATTCACCCCTCCACTTT.

This clonotype was counted only a few times. The J gene is TRBJ2-5, the V gene TRBV10-3, with 8 nucleotides matching TRBD1. The CDR3 loop spans 15 amino acids. CDR1 and CDR2 (germline): ENHRY, SYGVKD. Unmatched junction bases numbered 5, after V lost 0 bases and J lost 5 bases. The CDR3 coding sequence is TGTGCCATCAGTGAGTCCCCAGGGGGCGCGGAGACCCAGTACTTC. It encodes CAISESPGGAETQYF.

The V call is TRBV7-8, the J call TRBJ2-1; 7 bases are a match to TRBD1. The junction had 9 bases not matched to a gene; V was cut back by 5 bases and J by 8 bases. Per the germline V gene, CDR1 is SGHVS and CDR2 is FQNEAQ. CDR3 size: 14 residues. CDR3 nucleotide sequence: TGTGCCAGCAGCCCCCAGACAGGGAGCGATGAGCAGTTCTTC. Amino acid sequence: CASSPQTGSDEQFF.

This clonotype has only a few counts. The V and J genes are TRBV24-1 and TRBJ2-5, with D uncertain. Trimming removed 4 bases at V and 2 bases at J, with 16 bases between. Per germline, CDR1 KGHDR and CDR2 SFDVKD. The CDR3 loop spans 16 amino acids. The CDR3: CATSETLGPSQETQYF. CDR3 DNA sequence: TGTGCCACCAGTGAAACCCTTGGACCTTCACAAGAGACCCAGTACTTC.

The V gene is TRBV12-3 or TRBV12-4, the J gene TRBJ2-5; D gene ambiguous. The ends were cut back, 6 bases at V and 1 base at J, with 12 bases in the middle. The CDR3 length is 14 residues. The CDR3 region is CASSPAPVQETQYF. The CDR3 region has the DNA TGTGCCAGCAGCCCTGCCCCAGTCCAAGAGACCCAGTACTTC.

This rearrangement joins TRBV5-1 to TRBJ1-2; D gene unclear. CDR3 size: 15 residues. CDR1 and CDR2 from the germline V gene are SGHRS and YFSETQ. V dropped 0 bases and J dropped 5 bases, with 14 bases sitting between them. CDR3 residues: CASSLEGTSPYGYTF. Here the CDR3 DNA reads TGCGCCAGCAGCTTGGAAGGAACAAGTCCGTATGGCTACACCTTC.

This clonotype has at least ten counts. This chain links TRBV19 with TRBJ1-1; perhaps TRBD1 as D (6 bases). Germline V CDR1 and CDR2: LNHDA, SQIVND (reference sequence). This CDR3 contains 13 residues. Trimming took off 3 bases at V and 4 bases at J, with 9 bases between the two ends. DNA for the CDR3: TGTGCCAGTAGTATCGGAGGGGGCACTGAAGCTTTCTTT. Translating it yields CASSIGGGTEAFF.

CDR3 DNA sequence: TGTGCCAGCAGCCCCGGGGGAGGAACCACTGAAGCTTTCTTT. Its protein product is CASSPGGGTTEAFF. The J gene is TRBJ1-1, the V gene TRBV7-9, with TRBD1 as a possible D gene (5 bases). Germline V gene lookup returns CDR1 SEHNR and CDR2 FQNEAQ (reference sequence). V lost 5 bases, J lost 4 bases, and 14 bases lay in between. The CDR3 is 14 amino acids.